This T cell receptor beta chain emerged from a study of T cells in Graves' hyperthyroidism and ophthalmopathy. It was RNA transcripts that yielded the amplified TCR beta CDR3 regions. The TCR CDR3 first-round RT-PCR relied on the HTBI primer set. One entry per CDR3 protein results from TCRdb running MiXCR on the multiplex PCR reads. This table has approximately 430,000 distinct CDR3 sequences, about 14% appearing once. A NOSPECS grade of at least 4, a Clinical Activity Score of at least 3 and duration under 3 months were recorded in ophthalmopathy patients. Diagnoses rested on clinical symptoms, serum thyroxine and TRAb, thyroid ultrasound and orbital computed tomography. Fresh 10 ml peripheral blood yielded PBMCs. Study-wide results and caveats: Median prediction lead before ophthalmopathy onset was around 6.9 months with the model.

This CDR3 is 17 amino acids long. V dropped 7 bases and J dropped 0 bases, with 20 bases sitting between them. In germline, CDR1 is MNHEY, CDR2 SVGEGT. Comment on this clonotype: The antigen is not known.

This chain links TRBV6-2 or TRBV6-3 with TRBJ2-3; weak D call: TRBD1 (7 bases). This TCR derives from a man in his late teens or twenties with Graves' ophthalmopathy. The sample comprised blood. CDR3 loop: CASIPRGDGPSTDTQYF. The DNA of the CDR3 is TGTGCCAGCATCCCCAGGGGGGACGGACCGAGCACAGATACGCAGTATTTT.